Presented here are 25 T cell receptor beta chains from one specimen sequenced in a study of cytomegalovirus exposure and HLA in healthy donors. The PCR employed 60 Vbeta primers together with 13 Jbeta primers. Profiling relied on immunoSEQ multiplex PCR, and the TCRdb table lists in-frame clones only, not all of them. Its clone listing holds some 200,000 clones. The sequenced material came from PBMCs. All receptors come from a girl aged 2 to 10 in good health and CMV-seropositive.

The V call is TRBV19, the J call TRBJ2-7; 7 nucleotides agree with TRBD1. CDR1 LNHDA and CDR2 SQIVND come from the germline V gene (reference sequence). The CDR3 is 13 residues long. Trimming removed 4 bases from V and 0 bases from J; junction bases left unmatched: 0. CDR3: CASSRDSSYEQYF. For the CDR3, the DNA is TGTGCCAGTAGTAGGGACAGCTCCTACGAGCAGTACTTC. The full variable domain, completed using reference TRBV19 and TRBJ2-7, is DGGITQSPKYLFRKEGQNVTLSCEQNLNHDAMYWYRQDPGQGLRLIYYSQIVNDFQKGDIAEGYSVSREKKESFPLTVTSAQKNPTAFYLCASSRDSSYEQYFGPGTRLTVT.

As concerns this clone: Other nucleotide sequences from this sample produce the same CDR3. The chain uses TRBV5-6 and TRBJ2-7, with TRBD2 matching over 9 bases. CDR1 and CDR2 (germline): SGHDT, YYEEEE. This CDR3 has 17 residues. V lost 4 bases and J lost 7; bases outside the gene matches: 18. The CDR3 nucleotides are TGTGCCAGCAGCCTGGCCGCGGGGATAGCGGGAGTGGGGGAGCAGTACTTC. This translates into CASSLAAGIAGVGEQYF.

The chain joins TRBV11-1 to TRBJ2-1; weak D call: TRBD2 (7 bases). The V gene lost 0 bases and the J gene lost 0 bases, with 18 bases spanning the gap. Germline values: CDR1 SGHAT, CDR2 FQDESV (reference sequence). CDR3 length equals 19 residues. CDR3 residues: CASSLAVGGGGSSYNEQFF. The CDR3 bases are TGTGCCAGCAGCTTAGCTGTGGGTGGGGGCGGGAGCTCCTACAATGAGCAGTTCTTC.

The chain links TRBV13 to TRBJ2-3, with D uncertain. V lost 2 bases to trimming and J lost 6 bases, with 15 bases between them. Germline V lookup: CDR1 PRHDT, CDR2 FYEKMQ (reference sequence). The CDR3 contains 15 residues. CDR3 bases: TGTGCCAGCAGCTTATTTGCCGAAATCGAGGATACGCAGTATTTT. Residues: CASSLFAEIEDTQYF.

This sequence joins TRBV18 and TRBJ1-5; maybe TRBD1 (5 bases). Trimming stripped 6 bases from V and 6 bases from J, with 12 bases between. This CDR3 region has 13 residues. Germline CDR1 is KGHSH and CDR2 is LQKENI. The CDR3 DNA sequence: TGTGCCAGCTCCTCGGGGGGAAGTCAGCCCCAGCATTTT. Translation gives CASSSGGSQPQHF.

This chain uses TRBV28 with TRBJ1-1; tentatively, D is TRBD1 (6 bases). The germline CDR1 and CDR2 sequences are MDHEN and SYDVKM. The CDR3 extends over 15 amino acids. V lost 3 bases and J 1 base, leaving 12 bases between the germline ends. The CDR3 is CASSLPGGGNTEAFF. CDR3 nucleotide sequence: TGTGCCAGCAGTTTGCCGGGAGGGGGGAACACTGAAGCTTTCTTT.

The chain has TRBV29-1 and TRBJ2-1; D is ambiguous. V lost 5 bases and J lost 8, with 7 bases in between. Germline V lookup: CDR1 SQVTM, CDR2 ANQGSEA. The CDR3 consists of 10 residues. The CDR3 DNA sequence: TGCAGCGTTTCTTGGCATGAGCAGTTCTTC. It encodes CSVSWHEQFF.

J is TRBJ2-5 and V is TRBV10-1, with 8 bases lining up with TRBD2. TRBJ2-7 matches the DNA end more closely, so the J call is doubtful. The CDR3 is made up of 16 amino acids. Germline V lookup: CDR1 WNHNN, CDR2 SYGVQD (reference sequence). The CDR3 region has the DNA TGCGCCAGCAGTGAGTCGTTGCCAGCGGGAGCCTACGAGCAGTACTTC. It yields the protein CASSESLPAGAYEQYF.

V is TRBV19 and J is TRBJ2-1, with D uncertain. Trimming removed 5 bases at V and 4 bases at J, with 6 bases between. The CDR3 length is 12 residues. Germline CDR1 LNHDA, CDR2 SQIVND (reference sequence). Here the CDR3 reads CASSSGYNEQFF. CDR3 DNA: TGTGCCAGTAGTTCGGGTTACAATGAGCAGTTCTTC. The entire variable domain, with the rest obtained from reference TRBV19 and TRBJ2-1, is as follows: DGGITQSPKYLFRKEGQNVTLSCEQNLNHDAMYWYRQDPGQGLRLIYYSQIVNDFQKGDIAEGYSVSREKKESFPLTVTSAQKNPTAFYLCASSSGYNEQFFGPGTRLTVL.

The J gene is TRBJ2-1, the V gene TRBV6-5, with TRBD2 as a possible D gene (5 bases). The CDR3 has 15 amino acids. Trimming cost V 5 bases and J 2 bases, with 13 bases left between them. From germline, CDR1 is MNHEY and CDR2 SVGAGI. DNA for the CDR3: TGTGCCAGCAGTCCCACTAGGGTCCCCTACAATGAGCAGTTCTTC. Protein product: CASSPTRVPYNEQFF.

The chain is built from TRBV11-2 and TRBJ2-1; 7 bases map to TRBD2. CDR1 SGHAT and CDR2 FQNNGV come from the germline V gene. The ends lost 3 bases at V and 0 bases at J; junction bases unmatched: 2. The CDR3 is 15 amino acids. CDR3 protein: CASSFGGSSYNEQFF. As DNA, the CDR3 is TGTGCCAGCAGCTTCGGCGGGAGCTCCTACAATGAGCAGTTCTTC.

V gene TRBV30 combines with J gene TRBJ1-3; D remains ambiguous. The CDR3 has 13 residues. V lost 8 bases and J 4 bases, leaving 15 bases between the germline ends. Germline loops: CDR1 GTSNPN, CDR2 SVGIG (reference sequence). In DNA form, the CDR3 reads TGTGCCACCACAGTTTCCGCAGGAAACACCATATATTTT. This encodes CATTVSAGNTIYF.

This chain connects TRBV13 to TRBJ1-1; TRBD1 matches 7 bases. The germline gives CDR1 PRHDT, CDR2 FYEKMQ (reference sequence). V lost 1 base to trimming and J lost 1 base; unmatched junction nucleotides: 6. The CDR3 covers 16 residues. CDR3 loop: CASSLVLGDRNTEAFF. DNA of the CDR3: TGTGCCAGCAGCTTAGTTCTTGGGGACAGGAACACTGAAGCTTTCTTT.

The J gene is TRBJ1-1, the V gene TRBV28; 7 bases fit TRBD1. V trimming: 5 bases; J trimming: 4 bases; junction bases outside the gene matches: 7. The CDR3 runs to 14 residues. From germline, CDR1 is MDHEN and CDR2 SYDVKM. In nucleotides, the CDR3 is TGTGCCAGCAGTCTGACAGGGATAATCACTGAAGCTTTCTTT. Translated: CASSLTGIITEAFF.

The chain combines TRBV7-2 with TRBJ2-5, with D hard to call. The CDR3 spans 12 residues. From germline, CDR1 is SGHTA and CDR2 FQGNSA. Trimming left V 5 bases short and J 4 bases short, with 8 bases between. CDR3 amino acids: CASSTNRETQYF. In DNA form, the CDR3 reads TGTGCCAGCAGCACTAATCGAGAGACCCAGTACTTC.

V usage is TRBV5-4 and J usage is TRBJ2-2; 9 bases match TRBD2. Germline assignment: CDR1 SGHNT and CDR2 YYREEE (reference sequence). The V segment lost 0 bases and the J segment 5 bases; nucleotides outside the gene matches: 5. The CDR3 totals 16 residues. The CDR3 reads CASSLAAGGATGELFF. The CDR3 region has the DNA TGTGCCAGCAGCTTGGCAGCGGGAGGCGCTACCGGGGAGCTGTTTTTT.

The rearrangement links TRBV2 to TRBJ2-5; 8 nucleotides match TRBD2. Germline loops: CDR1 SNHLY, CDR2 FYNNEI. Unmatched junction bases numbered 13, after V lost 6 bases and J lost 7 bases. The CDR3 length is 15 residues. CDR3 DNA sequence: TGTGCCAGCAGGGATCGGGGACTAGGGGGGTTGACCCAGTACTTC. It yields the protein CASRDRGLGGLTQYF.

This chain joins TRBV10-1 and TRBJ2-5, with TRBD2 identical over 8 bases. The CDR3 is 13 amino acids. V trimming: 6 bases; J trimming: 2 bases; junction bases outside the gene matches: 2. CDR1 WNHNN and CDR2 SYGVQD come from the germline V gene (reference sequence). The CDR3: CASSSGGQETQYF. CDR3 nucleotide sequence: TGCGCCAGCAGCAGCGGGGGTCAAGAGACCCAGTACTTC.

The chain recombines TRBV28 with TRBJ2-2, with D tentatively TRBD2 (5 bases). The length of the CDR3 is 12 residues. CDR1 is MDHEN and CDR2 is SYDVKM in the germline V gene. The germline V and J ends were trimmed by 2 bases and 7 bases, with 5 bases remaining between them. CDR3 nucleotide sequence: TGTGCCAGCAGTTTAGGACTCGGGGAGCTGTTTTTT. It translates to CASSLGLGELFF.

V usage is TRBV30 and J usage is TRBJ2-1; D gene unclear. Germline assignment: CDR1 GTSNPN and CDR2 SVGIG (reference sequence). The CDR3 is 14 residues long. V lost 3 bases, J lost 4 bases, and 13 bases lay in between. The CDR3 DNA reads as TGTGCCTGGAGAGACAACCCCCCTTACAATGAGCAGTTCTTC. This gives the protein CAWRDNPPYNEQFF.

This sequence joins TRBV4-2 and TRBJ2-7; TRBD2 agrees at 10 bases. The V gene end was trimmed by 3 bases and the J gene end by 3 bases; junction bases not matched to a gene: 11. The germline V gene has CDR1 LGHNA and CDR2 YNFKEQ. The length of the CDR3 is 17 residues. In DNA, the CDR3 is TGTGCCAGCAGCCAGTCCCCGGTTAGCGGGAGGATCTACGAGCAGTACTTC. It is translated as CASSQSPVSGRIYEQYF.

The chain carries TRBV28 and TRBJ2-2; D may be TRBD1 (5 bases). Trimming stripped 4 bases from V and 5 bases from J, with 14 bases between. CDR1 is MDHEN, CDR2 SYDVKM, per germline. This CDR3 contains 15 residues. Written as DNA, the CDR3 is TGTGCCAGCAGTTATCCAGGGTCAAGGACCGGGGAGCTGTTTTTT. Its protein product is CASSYPGSRTGELFF.

The V gene is TRBV7-3, the J gene TRBJ2-3, with unresolved D. V shed 5 bases and J shed 0 bases, with 9 bases lying between them. CDR3 size: 14 residues. CDR1 and CDR2 from the germline V gene are SGHTA and FQGTGA. The CDR3: CASSPVMSTDTQYF. The CDR3 nucleotides read TGTGCCAGCAGCCCAGTTATGAGCACAGATACGCAGTATTTT.

V and J are TRBV27 and TRBJ2-3; 12 positions agree with TRBD2. CDR3 size: 19 residues. V shed 0 bases and J 3 bases; nucleotides not matched to a gene: 10. CDR1 MNHEY and CDR2 SMNVEV come from the germline V gene (reference sequence). The CDR3 nucleotides read TGTGCCAGCAGTTTATCTTGGACGACCGGGACTAGCGGGACAGATACGCAGTATTTT. Translation: CASSLSWTTGTSGTDTQYF.

The chain employs TRBV19 and TRBJ1-5; 10 nucleotides line up with TRBD1. The CDR3 contains 14 residues. Trimming took 7 bases from V and 2 from J; bases not matched to a gene: 2. The germline V gene encodes CDR1 LNHDA and CDR2 SQIVND (reference sequence). CDR3 region: CASTTGGRNQPQHF. The CDR3, as DNA: TGTGCCAGTACGACAGGGGGCCGCAATCAGCCCCAGCATTTT.